This T cell receptor beta chain was captured by sequencing in a study of cytomegalovirus exposure and HLA in healthy donors. Primers for the PCR totalled 60 Vbeta and 13 Jbeta. The method was immunoSEQ multiplex PCR; TCRdb's version includes in-frame clones alone and lacks a portion of them. This sample carries approximately 240,000 clones, 82% of them seen once, and the ten largest clones take 4.5% to 6%. Overall study findings and caveats: Earlier analysis looked at TCR beta V segments, and most were productive about 90% or about 30% of the time. A list of around 150 TCR beta chains associated with cytomegalovirus was given.

Notes on this clone: No antigen is known for it.

There are 13 residues in the CDR3. The V end was cut by 5 bases, the J end by 5 bases, with 13 bases between. Germline V CDR1 and CDR2: GTSNPN, SVGIG (reference sequence). The source of this sequence is a woman in her forties in good health and CMV-seropositive. The chain combines TRBV30 with TRBJ1-5, with a weak D call TRBD1 (5 bases). Source material: PBMCs. As DNA, the CDR3 is TGTGCCTGGTCGGGGGATTCCCATCAGCCCCAGCATTTT. This sequence encodes CAWSGDSHQPQHF.